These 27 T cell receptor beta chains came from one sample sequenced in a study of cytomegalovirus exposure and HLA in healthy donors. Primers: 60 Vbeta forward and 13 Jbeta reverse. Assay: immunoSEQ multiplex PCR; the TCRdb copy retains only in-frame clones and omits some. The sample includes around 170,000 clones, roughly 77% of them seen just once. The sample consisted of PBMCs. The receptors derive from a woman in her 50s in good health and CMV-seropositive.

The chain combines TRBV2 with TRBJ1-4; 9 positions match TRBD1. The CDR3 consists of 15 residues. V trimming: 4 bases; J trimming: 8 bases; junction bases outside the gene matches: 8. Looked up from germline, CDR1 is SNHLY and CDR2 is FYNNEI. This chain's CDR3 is CASSGQGVFGEKLFF. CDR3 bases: TGTGCCAGCAGTGGACAGGGGGTGTTTGGGGAAAAACTGTTTTTT.

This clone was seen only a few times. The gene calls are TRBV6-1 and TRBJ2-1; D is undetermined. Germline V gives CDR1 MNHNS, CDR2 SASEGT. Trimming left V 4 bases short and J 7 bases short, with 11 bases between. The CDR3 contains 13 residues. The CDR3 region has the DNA TGTGCCAGCAGTGTGGTCAGTCAGAATGAGCAGTTCTTC. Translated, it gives CASSVVSQNEQFF.

CDR3 sequence (DNA): TGTGCCAGCAGCCAAGAATTCGGTCAGACAGGCGGCTACACCTTC. Translated, it gives CASSQEFGQTGGYTF. The rearrangement uses TRBV4-2 and TRBJ1-2; tentative D call: TRBD1 (6 bases). Germline CDR1 LGHNA, CDR2 YNFKEQ. This CDR3 region has 15 residues. Trimming took 0 bases from V and 8 from J, leaving 16 bases between them.

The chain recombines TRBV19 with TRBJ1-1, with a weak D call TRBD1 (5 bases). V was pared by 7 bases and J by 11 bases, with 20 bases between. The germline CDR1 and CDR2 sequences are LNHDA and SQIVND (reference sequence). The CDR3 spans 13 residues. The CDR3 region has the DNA TGTGCCAGTACACCGCGGAGGGGCCTTACGGCTTTCTTT. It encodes CASTPRRGLTAFF.

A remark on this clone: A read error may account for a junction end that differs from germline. CDR3 in amino acids: CSSSPPGQGINEQFF. DNA for the CDR3: TGTTCCAGCAGCCCACCGGGACAGGGCATCAATGAGCAGTTCTTC. The chain is built from TRBV7-9 and TRBJ2-1; 9 bases are shared with TRBD1. Germline V CDR1 and CDR2: SEHNR, FQNEAQ (reference sequence). The CDR3 extends over 15 amino acids.

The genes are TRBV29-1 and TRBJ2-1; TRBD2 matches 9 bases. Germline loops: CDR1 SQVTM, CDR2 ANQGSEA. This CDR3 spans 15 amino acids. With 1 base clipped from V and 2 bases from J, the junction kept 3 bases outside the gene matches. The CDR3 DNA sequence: TGCAGCGTTGAAGGAATAGCGGGGGCCTACAATGAGCAGTTCTTC. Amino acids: CSVEGIAGAYNEQFF.

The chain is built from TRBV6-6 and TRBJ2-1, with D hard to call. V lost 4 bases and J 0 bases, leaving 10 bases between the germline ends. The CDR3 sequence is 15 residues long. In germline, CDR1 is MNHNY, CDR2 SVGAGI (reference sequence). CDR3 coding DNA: TGTGCCAGCAGTTTAGAGCGATTCTCCTACAATGAGCAGTTCTTC. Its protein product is CASSLERFSYNEQFF.

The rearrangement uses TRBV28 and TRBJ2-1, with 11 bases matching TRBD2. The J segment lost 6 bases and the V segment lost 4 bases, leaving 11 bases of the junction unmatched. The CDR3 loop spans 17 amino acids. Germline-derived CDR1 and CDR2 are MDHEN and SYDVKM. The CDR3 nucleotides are TGTGCCAGCAGTTCGCCAATTCTAGCGGGAGGACCCAATGAGCAGTTCTTC. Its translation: CASSSPILAGGPNEQFF.

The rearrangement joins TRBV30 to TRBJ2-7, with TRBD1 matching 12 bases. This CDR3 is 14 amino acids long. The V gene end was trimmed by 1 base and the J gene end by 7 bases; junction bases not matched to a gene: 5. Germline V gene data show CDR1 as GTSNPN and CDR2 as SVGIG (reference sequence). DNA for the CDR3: TGTGCCTGGAGTGGGGGACAGGGGGCTCGGGAGCAGTACTTC. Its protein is CAWSGGQGAREQYF.

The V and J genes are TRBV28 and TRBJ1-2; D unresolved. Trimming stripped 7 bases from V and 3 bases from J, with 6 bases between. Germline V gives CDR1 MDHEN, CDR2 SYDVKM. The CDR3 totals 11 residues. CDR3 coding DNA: TGTGCCAGCAATGGAGACTATGGCTACACCTTC. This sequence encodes CASNGDYGYTF.

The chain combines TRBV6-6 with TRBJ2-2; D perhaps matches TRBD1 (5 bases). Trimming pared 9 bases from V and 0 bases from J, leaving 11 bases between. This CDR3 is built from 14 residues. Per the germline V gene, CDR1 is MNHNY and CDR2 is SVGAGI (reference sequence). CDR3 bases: TGTGCCAGTCAACAGGTCCCGAACACCGGGGAGCTGTTTTTT. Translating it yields CASQQVPNTGELFF.

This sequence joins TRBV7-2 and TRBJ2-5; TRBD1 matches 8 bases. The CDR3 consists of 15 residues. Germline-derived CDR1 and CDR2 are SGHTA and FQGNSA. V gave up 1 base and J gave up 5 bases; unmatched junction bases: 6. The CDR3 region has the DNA TGTGCCAGCAGCTTAGTGGCAGGGGGCCGGGAGACCCAGTACTTC. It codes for CASSLVAGGRETQYF.

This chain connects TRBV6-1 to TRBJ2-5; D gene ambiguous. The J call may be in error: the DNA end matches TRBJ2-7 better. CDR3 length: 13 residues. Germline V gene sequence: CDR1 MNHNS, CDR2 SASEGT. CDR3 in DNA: TGTGCCAGCAGTGAAATTACCTCCTACGAGCAGTACTTC. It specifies CASSEITSYEQYF.

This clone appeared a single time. CDR3 residues: CASSLTRTGTEQYF. CDR3 DNA: TGTGCCAGCAGCTTAACTCGGACAGGCACCGAGCAGTACTTC. The V gene is TRBV7-3, the J gene TRBJ2-7; 7 bases agree with TRBD1. Germline V CDR1 and CDR2: SGHTA, FQGTGA. Trimming at V came to 0 bases and at J to 6 bases, leaving 5 bases not matched to a gene. This CDR3 has 14 amino acids.

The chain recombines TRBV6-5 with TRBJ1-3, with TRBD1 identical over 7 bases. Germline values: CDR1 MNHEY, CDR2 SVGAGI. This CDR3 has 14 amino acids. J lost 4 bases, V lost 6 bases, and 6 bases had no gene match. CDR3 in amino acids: CASSDRATGNTIYF. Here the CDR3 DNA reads TGTGCCAGCAGCGACAGGGCGACGGGAAACACCATATATTTT.

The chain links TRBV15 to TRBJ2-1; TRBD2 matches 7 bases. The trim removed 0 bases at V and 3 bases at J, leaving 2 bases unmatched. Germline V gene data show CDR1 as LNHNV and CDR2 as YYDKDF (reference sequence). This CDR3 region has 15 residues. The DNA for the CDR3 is TGTGCCACCAGCAGAGAACGGGGGGTCTACAATGAGCAGTTCTTC. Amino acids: CATSRERGVYNEQFF.

CDR3 in amino acids: CASSFTGTGKTGELFF. The CDR3 DNA reads as TGCGCCAGCAGCTTTACCGGGACAGGGAAGACCGGGGAGCTGTTTTTT. This sequence joins TRBV5-1 and TRBJ2-2; TRBD1 matches 9 bases. The germline CDR1 and CDR2 sequences are SGHRS and YFSETQ. J gave up 5 bases and V 2 bases, and 7 bases lay outside the gene matches. CDR3 length equals 16 residues.

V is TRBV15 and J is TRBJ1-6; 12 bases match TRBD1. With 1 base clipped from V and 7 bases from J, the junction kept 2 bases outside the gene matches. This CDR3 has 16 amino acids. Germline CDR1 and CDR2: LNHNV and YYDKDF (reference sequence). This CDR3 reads CATSRGDRGPNSPLHF. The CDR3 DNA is TGTGCCACCAGCAGAGGGGACAGGGGGCCCAATTCACCCCTCCACTTT.

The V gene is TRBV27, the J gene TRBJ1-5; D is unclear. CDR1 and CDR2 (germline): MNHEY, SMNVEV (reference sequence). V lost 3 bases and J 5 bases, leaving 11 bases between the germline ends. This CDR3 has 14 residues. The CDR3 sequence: CASSFHERDQPQHF. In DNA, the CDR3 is TGTGCCAGCAGTTTCCACGAACGGGATCAGCCCCAGCATTTT.

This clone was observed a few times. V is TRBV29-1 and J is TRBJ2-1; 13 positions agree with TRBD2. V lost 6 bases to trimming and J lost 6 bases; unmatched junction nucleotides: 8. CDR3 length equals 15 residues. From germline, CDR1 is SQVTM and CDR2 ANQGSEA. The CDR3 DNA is TGCAGCGTGGTACCGGGACTAGCGGGGCCCAATGAGCAGTTCTTC. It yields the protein CSVVPGLAGPNEQFF.

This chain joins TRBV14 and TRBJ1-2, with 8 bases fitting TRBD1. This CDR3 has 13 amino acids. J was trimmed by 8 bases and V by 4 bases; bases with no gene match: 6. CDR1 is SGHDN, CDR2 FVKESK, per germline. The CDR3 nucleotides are TGTGCCAGCAGCCTACCTGGGACAGGAGGCTACACCTTC. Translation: CASSLPGTGGYTF.

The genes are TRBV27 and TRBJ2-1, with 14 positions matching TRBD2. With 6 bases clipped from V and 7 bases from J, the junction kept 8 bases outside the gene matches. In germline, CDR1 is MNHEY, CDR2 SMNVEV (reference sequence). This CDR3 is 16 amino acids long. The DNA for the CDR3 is TGTGCCAGCAGCTCCCGGACTAGCGGGGGGACAAATGAGCAGTTCTTC. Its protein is CASSSRTSGGTNEQFF.

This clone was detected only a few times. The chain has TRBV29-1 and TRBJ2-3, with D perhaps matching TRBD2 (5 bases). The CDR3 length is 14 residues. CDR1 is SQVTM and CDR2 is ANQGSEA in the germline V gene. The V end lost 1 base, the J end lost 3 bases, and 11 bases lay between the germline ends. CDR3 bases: TGCAGCGTTGAAGGTCGGGATGCGACAGATACGCAGTATTTT. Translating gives CSVEGRDATDTQYF.

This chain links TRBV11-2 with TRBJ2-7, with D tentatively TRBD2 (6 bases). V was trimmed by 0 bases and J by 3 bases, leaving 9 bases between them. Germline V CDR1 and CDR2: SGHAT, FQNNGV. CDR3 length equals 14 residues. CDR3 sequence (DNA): TGTGCCAGCAGCTTAGATCCGCGGGACTACGAGCAGTACTTC. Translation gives CASSLDPRDYEQYF.

The CDR3: CASSVDLEGSGELFF. The CDR3 DNA is TGTGCCAGCAGCGTAGATCTAGAGGGATCCGGGGAGCTGTTTTTT. The rearrangement links TRBV9 to TRBJ2-2; the D gene is possibly TRBD2 (5 bases). The CDR3 totals 15 residues. The V gene lost 0 bases and the J gene lost 6 bases, with 12 bases spanning the gap. Germline-derived CDR1 and CDR2 are SGDLS and YYNGEE.

CDR3 in amino acids: CASSGGDRGTDTQYF. Here the CDR3 DNA reads TGTGCCAGCAGTGGAGGGGACAGGGGCACAGATACGCAGTATTTT. This chain joins TRBV28 and TRBJ2-3; 9 nucleotides line up with TRBD1. Germline-derived CDR1 and CDR2 are MDHEN and SYDVKM. The CDR3 extends over 15 amino acids. V shed 5 bases, J shed 1 base, and the junction held 4 bases outside the gene matches. The full variable domain, rest sourced from reference TRBV28 and TRBJ2-3, is DVKVTQSSRYLVKRTGEKVFLECVQDMDHENMFWYRQDPGLGLRLIYFSYDVKMKEKGDIPEGYSVSREKKERFSLILESASTNQTSMYLCASSGGDRGTDTQYFGPGTRLTVL.

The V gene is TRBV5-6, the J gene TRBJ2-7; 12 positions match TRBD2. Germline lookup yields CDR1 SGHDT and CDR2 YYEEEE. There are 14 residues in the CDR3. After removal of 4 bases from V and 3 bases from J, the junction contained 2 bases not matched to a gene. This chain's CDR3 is CASSRLAGVYEQYF. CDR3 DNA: TGTGCCAGCAGCCGACTAGCGGGAGTCTACGAGCAGTACTTC.